Below are 30 T cell receptor beta chains sequenced from a single sample in a study of PD-L1 blockade in urothelial cancer. Some clones are missing from TCRdb's copy, which holds only in-frame ones; the method was immunoSEQ multiplex PCR. The data hold roughly 63,000 clones, with approximately 80% observed a single time. The sample's time point: pretreatment peripheral blood. The sequencing used PBMCs, collected around atezolizumab (anti-PD-L1) treatment. These receptors came from a man in his 70s with urothelial cancer.

This clone has just a few counts. Different DNA sequences within this sample yield the same CDR3. The chain employs TRBV19 and TRBJ2-5; TRBD1 matches at 8 bases. V dropped 5 bases and J dropped 5; count of bases not matched to a gene: 7. This CDR3 contains 14 residues. CDR1 and CDR2 (germline): LNHDA, SQIVND (reference sequence). The CDR3 sequence: CASSSQGARETQYF. The CDR3 region has the DNA TGTGCCAGTAGTTCCCAGGGGGCACGGGAGACCCAGTACTTC.

The V call is TRBV9, the J call TRBJ1-3; unclear D gene. The CDR3 has 14 residues. V lost 2 bases, J lost 10 bases, and 16 bases lay in between. CDR1 and CDR2 (germline): SGDLS, YYNGEE. CDR3 coding DNA: TGTGCCAGCAGCGTCTCGGGAACGGACGGGACCATATATTTT. This sequence encodes CASSVSGTDGTIYF.

The gene calls are TRBV6-5 and TRBJ1-2; 8 bases line up with TRBD1. Germline CDR1 is MNHEY and CDR2 is SVGAGI. J lost 6 bases, V lost 2 bases, and 5 bases had no gene match. The CDR3 covers 14 residues. The CDR3 DNA sequence: TGTGCCAGCAGTTACCTGACAGGGGTGAATGGCTACACCTTC. Translated: CASSYLTGVNGYTF.

The chain uses TRBV9 and TRBJ1-2; 9 bases fit TRBD1. From germline, CDR1 is SGDLS and CDR2 YYNGEE. V lost 3 bases, J lost 7 bases, and 7 bases stayed unmatched. The CDR3 is 14 amino acids. The CDR3 region is CASSARTGVGGYTF. CDR3 nucleotide sequence: TGTGCCAGCAGCGCACGGACAGGGGTAGGTGGCTACACCTTC.

J is TRBJ2-7 and V is TRBV19; 7 bases line up with TRBD2. Germline CDR1 reads LNHDA; CDR2 reads SQIVND (reference sequence). There are 12 residues in the CDR3. The J segment lost 4 bases and the V segment lost 8 bases, leaving 5 bases of the junction unmatched. CDR3 sequence reads: CASSGGLYEQYF. The CDR3, as DNA: TGTGCCAGTTCGGGGGGACTATACGAGCAGTACTTC. Supplemented by reference TRBV19 and TRBJ2-7, the full variable domain reads DGGITQSPKYLFRKEGQNVTLSCEQNLNHDAMYWYRQDPGQGLRLIYYSQIVNDFQKGDIAEGYSVSREKKESFPLTVTSAQKNPTAFYLCASSGGLYEQYFGPGTRLTVT.

V usage is TRBV5-1 and J usage is TRBJ2-1; 7 positions match TRBD1. Germline V lookup: CDR1 SGHRS, CDR2 YFSETQ. The J segment lost 3 bases and the V segment lost 4 bases, leaving 7 bases of the junction unmatched. This CDR3 region has 15 residues. CDR3 residues: CASSASRGIYNEQFF. The CDR3 DNA is TGCGCCAGCAGCGCCTCCAGGGGGATCTACAATGAGCAGTTCTTC.

The chain is built from TRBV6-6 and TRBJ1-1; 7 positions agree with TRBD1. The CDR3 sequence is 14 residues long. Germline CDR1 MNHNY, CDR2 SVGAGI (reference sequence). J lost 3 bases, V lost 1 base, and 2 bases had no gene match. CDR3 bases: TGTGCCAGCAGTTACTTAGGGGGCGACACTGAAGCTTTCTTT. Translated, it gives CASSYLGGDTEAFF.

CDR3 sequence (DNA): TGTGCCAGCAGCCCAGCGGGGGCGGAGACCCAGTACTTC. Amino acid sequence: CASSPAGAETQYF. The chain uses TRBV5-4 and TRBJ2-5; 8 bases line up with TRBD2. Germline assignment: CDR1 SGHNT and CDR2 YYREEE (reference sequence). This CDR3 is 13 amino acids long. The V segment lost 4 bases and the J segment 5 bases; nucleotides outside the gene matches: 4.

The chain combines TRBV21-1 with TRBJ2-7; the D call TRBD1 from the table was never checked on the DNA. TRBV21-1 is listed as a pseudogene. The CDR3 runs 16 residues. The CDR3 region is CASSIGTDQGTYEQYF. The DNA for the CDR3 is TGTGCCAGCAGCATTGGGACAGACCAAGGGACCTACGAGCAGTACTTC.

The chain links TRBV29-1 to TRBJ1-1, with a weak D call TRBD1 (6 bases). The CDR3 loop spans 12 amino acids. Trimming left V 8 bases short and J 5 bases short, with 15 bases between. CDR1 and CDR2 (germline): SQVTM, ANQGSEA. CDR3 loop: CSIRGGETEAFF. The CDR3 bases are TGCAGCATAAGGGGGGGGGAAACTGAAGCTTTCTTT.

DNA for the CDR3: TGTGCCAACCCACAGGGACCTCTCCACTACTTC. The encoded protein is CANPQGPLHYF. V and J are TRBV27 and TRBJ2-7, with D possibly being TRBD1 (6 bases). The ends were cut back, 10 bases at V and 13 bases at J, with 20 bases in the middle. The germline gives CDR1 MNHEY, CDR2 SMNVEV (reference sequence). This CDR3 contains 11 residues.

The genes are TRBV29-1 and TRBJ2-5, with 10 nucleotides matching TRBD2. The CDR3 consists of 14 residues. From germline, CDR1 is SQVTM and CDR2 ANQGSEA. V was pared by 3 bases and J by 1 base, with 2 bases of the junction left unmatched. CDR3 protein: CSVEGLATQETQYF. For the CDR3, the DNA is TGCAGCGTTGAGGGACTAGCGACCCAAGAGACCCAGTACTTC.

This clone was picked up a small number of times. The chain carries TRBV7-9 and TRBJ2-6, with 8 bases matching TRBD1. CDR1 SEHNR and CDR2 FQNEAQ come from the germline V gene (reference sequence). V gave up 1 base and J gave up 4 bases; unmatched junction bases: 6. This CDR3 is built from 17 residues. For the CDR3, the DNA is TGTGCCAGCAGCTTAGGCCCCAGGGGGCCAGGGGCCAACGTCCTGACTTTC. It is translated as CASSLGPRGPGANVLTF.

The chain carries TRBV15 and TRBJ1-6, with 10 positions matching TRBD1. The ends lost 3 bases at V and 1 base at J; junction bases unmatched: 3. There are 17 residues in the CDR3. CDR1 and CDR2 from the germline V gene are LNHNV and YYDKDF (reference sequence). The DNA of the CDR3 is TGTGCCACCAGCAGCCCGGGACAGGGGTCCTATAATTCACCCCTCCACTTT. Residues: CATSSPGQGSYNSPLHF.

This chain uses TRBV2 with TRBJ1-4; D perhaps matches TRBD1 (5 bases). Trimming stripped 8 bases from V and 3 bases from J, with 13 bases between. The CDR3 spans 14 residues. CDR1 and CDR2 (germline): SNHLY, FYNNEI. CDR3 sequence (DNA): TGTGCCAGCCTCTTTGACAGATCTAATGAAAAACTGTTTTTT. It translates to CASLFDRSNEKLFF. Drawing the rest from reference TRBV2 and TRBJ1-4, the complete variable domain is EPEVTQTPSHQVTQMGQEVILRCVPISNHLYFYWYRQILGQKVEFLVSFYNNEISEKSEIFDDQFSVERPDGSNFTLKIRSTKLEDSAMYFCASLFDRSNEKLFFGSGTQLSVL.

This clone was counted only a few times. The chain couples TRBV6-6 to TRBJ2-7, with D possibly matching TRBD2 (5 bases). The CDR3 contains 13 residues. Germline CDR1 and CDR2: MNHNY and SVGAGI (reference sequence). The V end lost 2 bases, the J end lost 2 bases, and 7 bases lay between the germline ends. CDR3 loop: CASSYLATYEQYF. CDR3 in DNA: TGTGCCAGCAGTTACCTAGCAACCTACGAGCAGTACTTC.

The chain joins TRBV30 to TRBJ1-1; D not resolved. This CDR3 is built from 14 residues. Germline V gene sequence: CDR1 GTSNPN, CDR2 SVGIG (reference sequence). V lost 2 bases to trimming and J lost 2 bases, with 12 bases between them. This CDR3 is CAWSRSNLNTEAFF. CDR3 in DNA: TGTGCCTGGAGTCGGTCAAATCTTAACACTGAAGCTTTCTTT.

The V gene is TRBV13, the J gene TRBJ2-2; TRBD1 aligns across 8 bases. Germline CDR1 is PRHDT and CDR2 is FYEKMQ (reference sequence). The J segment lost 6 bases and the V segment lost 1 base, leaving 13 bases of the junction unmatched. The CDR3 sequence is 18 residues long. CDR3 sequence: CASSLAYGSGGASGELFF. The CDR3 DNA sequence: TGTGCCAGCAGCTTAGCATATGGGTCAGGGGGCGCCTCCGGGGAGCTGTTTTTT.

The chain is built from TRBV2 and TRBJ1-1; D gene uncertain. Per germline, CDR1 SNHLY and CDR2 FYNNEI. V gave up 4 bases and J gave up 4 bases, with 13 bases separating them. The CDR3 sequence is 14 residues long. Here the CDR3 reads CASSGPTRVTEAFF. The CDR3 nucleotides are TGTGCCAGCAGTGGTCCCACACGGGTCACTGAAGCTTTCTTT.

This chain connects TRBV10-2 to TRBJ2-1; TRBD2 matches at 7 bases. Germline CDR1 reads WSHSY; CDR2 reads SAAADI. There are 16 residues in the CDR3. Losses at the gene ends were 6 bases for V and 0 bases for J; bases not matched to a gene: 8. The DNA of the CDR3 is TGCGCCAGCAGAGCGGGGAAGGGGTCCTCCTACAATGAGCAGTTCTTC. This encodes CASRAGKGSSYNEQFF.

This rearrangement joins TRBV23-1 to TRBJ2-7, with 10 bases that match TRBD1. TRBV23-1 is an ORF, with its function uncertain. The CDR3 totals 18 residues. V dropped 0 bases and J dropped 2; count of bases not matched to a gene: 10. CDR3 protein: CASSQSTGQGKRAYEQYF. CDR3 nucleotides: TGCGCCAGCAGTCAATCCACGGGACAGGGGAAGCGGGCCTACGAGCAGTACTTC.

The chain links TRBV4-3 to TRBJ2-1, with D tentatively TRBD2 (6 bases). Germline assignment: CDR1 LGHNA and CDR2 YSLEER. There are 13 residues in the CDR3. V dropped 3 bases and J dropped 9 bases, with 12 bases sitting between them. CDR3 residues: CASSHNRDFEQFF. In DNA form, the CDR3 reads TGCGCCAGCAGCCACAACCGGGACTTTGAGCAGTTCTTC.

The rearrangement joins TRBV11-2 to TRBJ2-2, with 11 bases fitting TRBD2. The CDR3 length is 17 residues. V was pared by 6 bases and J by 4 bases, with 10 bases of the junction left unmatched. The V gene's germline CDR1 is SGHAT and CDR2 FQNNGV. The CDR3 coding sequence is TGTGCCAGCAGACCTAGCGGGGGGCCTTTACTCACCGGGGAGCTGTTTTTT. It is translated as CASRPSGGPLLTGELFF.

The chain couples TRBV19 to TRBJ2-1, with 9 positions matching TRBD2. V was clipped by 6 bases and J by 7 bases; unmatched bases: 10. The CDR3 is 15 amino acids. Germline V gene data show CDR1 as LNHDA and CDR2 as SQIVND (reference sequence). In nucleotides, the CDR3 is TGTGCCAGTAGCTTGCGGGAGGGCCTCGGGAATGAGCAGTTCTTC. Its protein is CASSLREGLGNEQFF.

This rearrangement joins TRBV27 to TRBJ1-5; 11 bases are shared with TRBD1. The CDR3 loop spans 18 amino acids. The germline V gene has CDR1 MNHEY and CDR2 SMNVEV (reference sequence). Germline trimming cut 3 bases from V and 6 bases from J; bases unmatched to any gene: 13. The CDR3 spells CASSLLGQGAGRGQPQHF. The CDR3 region has the DNA TGTGCCAGCAGTTTGCTAGGACAGGGGGCTGGCAGGGGTCAGCCCCAGCATTTT.

The gene calls are TRBV7-2 and TRBJ2-7; 9 bases match TRBD2. The germline gives CDR1 SGHTA, CDR2 FQGNSA. V trimming: 3 bases; J trimming: 2 bases; junction bases outside the gene matches: 2. This CDR3 region has 14 residues. CDR3 coding DNA: TGTGCCAGCAGCTTGGCTAGCGGGACCTACGAGCAGTACTTC. This translates into CASSLASGTYEQYF.

The chain recombines TRBV6-1 with TRBJ1-1; D uncertain. Germline CDR1 and CDR2: MNHNS and SASEGT. This CDR3 spans 14 amino acids. Trimming took 7 bases from V and 1 from J, leaving 13 bases between them. The CDR3 DNA reads as TGTGCCAGCACTCCACAGTATTCGAACACTGAAGCTTTCTTT. Translated: CASTPQYSNTEAFF.

This clone was recorded once. The V call is TRBV5-1, the J call TRBJ2-1; 8 nucleotides match TRBD1. J lost 7 bases, V lost 4 bases, and 10 bases had no gene match. Germline V lookup: CDR1 SGHRS, CDR2 YFSETQ. The CDR3 has 15 residues. CDR3 sequence reads: CASSRAGTGGNEQFF. CDR3 sequence (DNA): TGCGCCAGCAGCCGGGCCGGGACAGGAGGGAATGAGCAGTTCTTC.

The CDR3 nucleotides read TGTGCCAGCAGTGAGCGCCGAACCGGGGAGCTGTTTTTT. It yields the protein CASSERRTGELFF. This sequence joins TRBV2 and TRBJ2-2; no firm D call. V dropped 3 bases and J dropped 5 bases, with 7 bases sitting between them. The CDR3 loop spans 13 amino acids. Germline V gene data show CDR1 as SNHLY and CDR2 as FYNNEI.

The chain joins TRBV7-9 to TRBJ2-3; TRBD1 might be the D (6 bases). V shed 5 bases and J shed 2 bases, with 14 bases lying between them. The germline gives CDR1 SEHNR, CDR2 FQNEAQ (reference sequence). There are 15 residues in the CDR3. CDR3 sequence reads: CASSPTGSHTDTQYF. The CDR3 coding sequence is TGTGCCAGCAGCCCCACAGGGTCCCACACAGATACGCAGTATTTT.